One and the same sample provided the 26 T cell receptor beta chains below, sequenced in a study of cytomegalovirus exposure and HLA in healthy donors. PCR amplification relied on 60 Vbeta primers (plus 13 Jbeta primers). Profiled with immunoSEQ multiplex PCR; TCRdb holds only in-frame clones, not every one. The table lists under 150,000 clones, over 60% of them singletons. The source material was PBMCs. These TCRs come from a human donor in good health.

The CDR3 DNA reads as TGTGCCAGCAGGACGGACGGGGATAGGGCTGAAGCTTTCTTT. It encodes CASRTDGDRAEAFF. This chain links TRBV27 with TRBJ1-1; D ambiguous. Per the germline V gene, CDR1 is MNHEY and CDR2 is SMNVEV (reference sequence). The CDR3 is 14 residues long. With 6 bases removed from V and 6 bases from J, the gap between germline ends came to 17 bases.

The rearrangement uses TRBV5-4 and TRBJ2-5; weak D call: TRBD2 (6 bases). Looked up from germline, CDR1 is SGHNT and CDR2 is YYREEE (reference sequence). This CDR3 is built from 14 residues. The V end lost 0 bases, the J end lost 4 bases, and 10 bases lay between the germline ends. CDR3 coding DNA: TGTGCCAGCAGCTTGGGCCAGGGAGGAGAGACCCAGTACTTC. Translated, it gives CASSLGQGGETQYF. Looking up the rest from reference TRBV5-4 and TRBJ2-5 gives the full variable domain: ETGVTQSPTHLIKTRGQQVTLRCSSQSGHNTVSWYQQALGQGPQFIFQYYREEENGRGNFPPRFSGLQFPNYSSELNVNALELDDSALYLCASSLGQGGETQYFGPGTRLLVL.

The genes are TRBV6-1 and TRBJ2-7, with 8 bases identical to TRBD1. The trim removed 5 bases at V and 2 bases at J, leaving 2 bases unmatched. The CDR3 runs to 13 residues. The germline V gene encodes CDR1 MNHNS and CDR2 SASEGT. The CDR3 DNA sequence: TGTGCCAGCAGTTGGACAGGGACCTACGAGCAGTACTTC. It is translated as CASSWTGTYEQYF.

CDR3 amino acids: CASSLVPGLDGYTF. In DNA form, the CDR3 reads TGCGCCAGCAGCTTGGTTCCGGGTTTGGATGGCTACACCTTC. The chain links TRBV5-1 to TRBJ1-2, with no clear D. This CDR3 spans 14 amino acids. Germline loops: CDR1 SGHRS, CDR2 YFSETQ. V was shortened by 0 bases and J by 6 bases, with 12 bases between the two germline ends.

This rearrangement joins TRBV6-6 to TRBJ2-5, with 9 bases that match TRBD1. CDR1 is MNHNY, CDR2 SVGAGI, per germline (reference sequence). This CDR3 contains 15 residues. The trim removed 4 bases at V and 2 bases at J, leaving 5 bases unmatched. CDR3: CASSSTGGQQETQYF. Here the CDR3 DNA reads TGTGCCAGCAGTTCGACAGGGGGTCAGCAAGAGACCCAGTACTTC.

The V and J genes are TRBV7-9 and TRBJ1-2; tentatively, D is TRBD1 (5 bases). The CDR3 has 16 amino acids. V was clipped by 0 bases and J by 1 base, with 12 bases between them. Germline assignment: CDR1 SEHNR and CDR2 FQNEAQ (reference sequence). The CDR3 coding sequence is TGTGCCAGCAGCTTAGCGTCGACAGACGTTAACTATGGCTACACCTTC. It translates to CASSLASTDVNYGYTF.

The chain carries TRBV10-3 and TRBJ2-1; TRBD1 agrees at 7 bases. CDR1 ENHRY and CDR2 SYGVKD come from the germline V gene. The CDR3 covers 15 residues. V gave up 10 bases and J gave up 2 bases; unmatched junction bases: 11. The CDR3 loop is CATSGTDPPYNEQFF. CDR3 DNA: TGTGCCACCTCCGGGACAGACCCGCCCTACAATGAGCAGTTCTTC.

The chain employs TRBV6-1 and TRBJ2-1, with 12 bases aligning to TRBD2. Germline CDR1 is MNHNS and CDR2 is SASEGT. With V trimmed by 5 bases and J by 8 bases, 7 bases remained unmatched. The length of the CDR3 is 15 residues. DNA of the CDR3: TGTGCCAGCAGTCCCCTAGCGGGGGGGACAGATGAGCAGTTCTTC. Amino acid sequence: CASSPLAGGTDEQFF.

The rearrangement joins TRBV7-8 to TRBJ1-5; 9 bases fit TRBD1. V lost 5 bases to trimming and J lost 3 bases; unmatched junction nucleotides: 8. CDR1 and CDR2 (germline): SGHVS, FQNEAQ. The CDR3 is 16 amino acids. CDR3 sequence reads: CASSLEGQGFNQPQHF. The CDR3 nucleotides are TGTGCCAGCAGCCTAGAGGGACAGGGCTTCAATCAGCCCCAGCATTTT.

The chain recombines TRBV20-1 with TRBJ2-3, with D unresolved. Germline V gene lookup returns CDR1 DFQATT and CDR2 SNEGSKA (reference sequence). The CDR3 is 11 residues long. The CDR3: CRAPYTDTQYF. CDR3 nucleotide sequence: TGCAGGGCCCCATACACAGATACGCAGTATTTT.

This chain links TRBV19 with TRBJ2-7; no clear D gene. V was pared by 2 bases and J by 4 bases, with 6 bases between. The CDR3 length is 12 residues. Per germline, CDR1 LNHDA and CDR2 SQIVND (reference sequence). The CDR3 is CASSIPGYEQYF. The CDR3 DNA sequence: TGTGCCAGTAGTATACCCGGTTACGAGCAGTACTTC.

This clone has a handful of counts. V is TRBV28 and J is TRBJ1-2, with D perhaps TRBD1 (5 bases). V lost 2 bases and J lost 0, with 10 bases in between. Germline CDR1 and CDR2: MDHEN and SYDVKM. The CDR3 extends over 15 amino acids. As DNA, the CDR3 is TGTGCCAGCAGTTTAGCCGTGACAGCTAACTATGGCTACACCTTC. The encoded protein is CASSLAVTANYGYTF.

A few counts support this clone. The chain employs TRBV28 and TRBJ1-3; 9 bases are a match to TRBD1. Trimming cost V 5 bases and J 4 bases; bases outside gene matches: 9. The CDR3 loop spans 16 amino acids. Germline V gene data show CDR1 as MDHEN and CDR2 as SYDVKM. This CDR3 reads CASSTTGQGYGNTIYF. The CDR3 nucleotides are TGTGCCAGCAGTACGACGGGACAGGGTTACGGAAACACCATATATTTT.

The chain combines TRBV28 with TRBJ2-7; 13 bases align to TRBD2. V lost 7 bases and J lost 4; bases outside the gene matches: 4. Germline V CDR1 and CDR2: MDHEN, SYDVKM. The CDR3 loop spans 14 amino acids. The CDR3 loop is CASTTGLAGYEQYF. DNA for the CDR3: TGTGCCAGCACCACGGGACTAGCGGGGTACGAGCAGTACTTC.

This rearrangement joins TRBV6-1 to TRBJ2-7, with TRBD1 as a possible D gene (6 bases). Germline lookup yields CDR1 MNHNS and CDR2 SASEGT. Trimming took 5 bases from V and 6 from J, leaving 14 bases between them. The CDR3 is 13 amino acids. CDR3 DNA sequence: TGTGCCAGCAGTAACCCACAGGGACGCGAGCAGTACTTC. Translated, it gives CASSNPQGREQYF.

This rearrangement joins TRBV28 to TRBJ1-4; TRBD1 matches 8 bases. CDR1 is MDHEN, CDR2 SYDVKM, per germline. This CDR3 has 14 amino acids. V was pared by 7 bases and J by 6 bases, with 7 bases of the junction left unmatched. As DNA, the CDR3 is TGTGCCAGCATAACAGGACAGGGTTATGAAAAACTGTTTTTT. Encoded protein: CASITGQGYEKLFF.

The rearrangement uses TRBV6-1 and TRBJ2-1; D is unclear. The CDR3 has 10 amino acids. CDR1 is MNHNS, CDR2 SASEGT, per germline. The V end was cut by 4 bases, the J end by 9 bases, with 4 bases between. The CDR3 reads CASSAVEQFF. CDR3 nucleotide sequence: TGTGCCAGCAGTGCGGTTGAGCAGTTCTTC.

This clone was found many times. This chain uses TRBV18 with TRBJ2-1, with TRBD1 identical over 8 bases. Germline CDR1 is KGHSH and CDR2 is LQKENI. This CDR3 is 14 amino acids long. The J segment lost 4 bases and the V segment lost 5 bases, leaving 4 bases of the junction unmatched. The CDR3 region is CASSGGQGYNEQFF. CDR3 sequence (DNA): TGTGCCAGCTCAGGCGGACAGGGATACAATGAGCAGTTCTTC.

The V gene is TRBV4-2, the J gene TRBJ1-1, with 11 bases lining up with TRBD1. The germline V gene has CDR1 LGHNA and CDR2 YNFKEQ. This CDR3 is 15 amino acids long. With 3 bases clipped from V and 5 bases from J, the junction kept 5 bases outside the gene matches. The chain's CDR3 is CASSQGQGDGTEAFF. In DNA, the CDR3 is TGTGCCAGCAGCCAGGGACAGGGGGATGGGACTGAAGCTTTCTTT.

The rearrangement links TRBV6-5 to TRBJ1-2; D is ambiguous. The germline V gene has CDR1 MNHEY and CDR2 SVGAGI. The ends were cut back, 6 bases at V and 0 bases at J, with 14 bases in the middle. This CDR3 has 15 residues. The CDR3 region is CASRSIRFSNYGYTF. The DNA of the CDR3 is TGTGCCAGCAGATCCATCAGGTTCTCTAACTATGGCTACACCTTC.

This chain links TRBV9 with TRBJ2-5, with 13 bases matching TRBD2. Germline CDR1 and CDR2: SGDLS and YYNGEE. V was pared by 4 bases and J by 7 bases, with 7 bases of the junction left unmatched. The CDR3 has 15 amino acids. This CDR3 is CASSPMGTSGATQYF. The CDR3 DNA sequence: TGTGCCAGCAGCCCCATGGGGACTAGCGGGGCGACCCAGTACTTC.

Worth noting for this clone: One junction end disagrees with the germline gene, perhaps due to a read error. The genes are TRBV11-3 and TRBJ1-1; D not certain. The CDR3 extends over 11 amino acids. CDR1 is SGHNT and CDR2 is YENEEA in the germline V gene. CDR3 nucleotide sequence: TGTGCCAGCAGCTCCACACGTACGTTGCCCTTT. Its translation is CASSSTRTLPF.

The gene calls are TRBV4-1 and TRBJ1-4; no clear D. The CDR3 spans 14 residues. Trimming took 1 base from V and 7 from J, leaving 10 bases between them. Germline CDR1 is MGHRA and CDR2 is YSYEKL. The CDR3 protein is CASSQVQAPEKLFF. The CDR3 nucleotides are TGCGCCAGCAGCCAAGTCCAGGCCCCTGAAAAACTGTTTTTT.

With respect to this clone: The junction departs from germline at one end; a sequencing error may be responsible. J is TRBJ1-2 and V is TRBV5-5, with D perhaps matching TRBD1 (5 bases). The length of the CDR3 is 13 residues. The germline CDR1 and CDR2 sequences are SGHKS and YYEKEE (reference sequence). The DNA of the CDR3 is TGTGCCAGCAGTCGAAGGGGAAACTACGGCTACACCTTC. Protein: CASSRRGNYGYTF. The entire variable domain, with the rest obtained from reference TRBV5-5 and TRBJ1-2, is as follows: DAGVTQSPTHLIKTRGQQVTLRCSPISGHKSVSWYQQVLGQGPQFIFQYYEKEERGRGNFPDRFSARQFPNYSSELNVNALLLGDSALYLCASSRRGNYGYTFGSGTRLTVV.

The chain carries TRBV29-1 and TRBJ1-2; weak D call: TRBD1 (5 bases). The CDR3 is 15 residues long. The V and J ends lost 3 bases and 3 bases respectively, with 17 bases between them. The germline CDR1 and CDR2 sequences are SQVTM and ANQGSEA. CDR3 sequence: CSVDRGIALDYGYTF. DNA for the CDR3: TGCAGCGTTGATAGGGGCATCGCCTTGGACTATGGCTACACCTTC.

This chain uses TRBV19 with TRBJ2-2; D remains unclear. This CDR3 is built from 14 residues. Germline loops: CDR1 LNHDA, CDR2 SQIVND (reference sequence). Trimming took off 6 bases at V and 1 base at J, with 9 bases between the two ends. The CDR3 DNA is TGTGCCAGTAGGGCTTTCGAGAACACCGGGGAGCTGTTTTTT. This codes for CASRAFENTGELFF.